This T cell receptor beta chain was identified during a study of blood T cell repertoires in COVID-19. Study-level background: Both acute and convalescent COVID-19 samples were obtained from the United States, Italy and Spain. From T cells, B-cell-depleted T cells, or PBMCs came the material, which was cDNA or gDNA.

The V gene's germline CDR1 is SNHLY and CDR2 FYNNEI. Germline trimming cut 6 bases from V and 4 bases from J; bases unmatched to any gene: 7. The CDR3 loop spans 17 amino acids. TCRdb's copy holds only in-frame clones and misses some; the assay was immunoSEQ multiplex PCR. This sample has about 330,000 clones; about nine tenths occur once, and the top ten carry roughly a tenth. This chain joins TRBV2 and TRBJ2-6; the match to TRBD1 covers 12 bases. The sample was peripheral blood. The source of this sequence is a man aged 25-40 years with COVID-19, enrolled during active disease. This chain's CDR3 is CASRSGTGGSGANVLTF. The CDR3 bases are TGTGCCAGCAGGTCCGGGACAGGGGGCTCCGGGGCCAACGTCCTGACTTTC.